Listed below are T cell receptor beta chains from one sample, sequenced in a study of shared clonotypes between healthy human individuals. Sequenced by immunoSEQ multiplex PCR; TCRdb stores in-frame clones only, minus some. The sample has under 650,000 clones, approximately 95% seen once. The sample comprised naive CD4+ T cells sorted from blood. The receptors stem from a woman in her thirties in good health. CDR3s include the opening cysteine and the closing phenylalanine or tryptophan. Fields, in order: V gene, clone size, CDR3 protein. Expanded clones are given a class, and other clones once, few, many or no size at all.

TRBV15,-,CATSRDPGSGANVLTF
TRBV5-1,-,CASSLGSQGPDTQYF
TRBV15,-,CATSRVNGEQFF
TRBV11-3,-,CASSHSGEYNEQFF
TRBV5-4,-,CASSLDSLGLDTEAFF
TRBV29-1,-,CSAGGLNTEAFF
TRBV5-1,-,CASSLAKLALQDEQYF
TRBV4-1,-,CASSQDVQGALYEQYF
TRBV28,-,CASGTSDPYEQYF
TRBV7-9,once,CASSLAPQGEQYF
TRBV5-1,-,CASSLDAYEQYF
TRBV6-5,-,CASSPGQGGEKLFF
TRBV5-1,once,CASSFDGTGPNQPQHF
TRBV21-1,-,CASSKGQGREKLFF
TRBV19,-,CASRRGTATDTQYF
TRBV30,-,CAAGQGVAYEQYF
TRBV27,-,CASSLGAGFFETQYF
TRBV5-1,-,CATGATNTGELFF
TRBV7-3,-,CASSRTGAGANVLTF
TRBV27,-,CASTFVGGTNYGYTF
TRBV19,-,CASSMEAGDTQYF
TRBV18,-,CASSPPGTGVTYEQYF
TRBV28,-,CASSSGQGALEQYF
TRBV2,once,CASTNVIEAFF
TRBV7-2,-,CASSKGQGRNTEAFF
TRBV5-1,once,CASSLEVATNTEAFF
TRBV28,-,CASTQATGELFF
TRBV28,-,CASTIGTGVSPLHF
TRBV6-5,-,CASRMRTIYNEQFF
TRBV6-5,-,CASSSASTGELFF
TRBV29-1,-,CSVAGRMEDTQYF
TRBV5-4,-,CASSFEGEYNEQFF
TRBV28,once,CASSLFRAGAGNNEQFF
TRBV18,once,CASSPPSQTENTIYF
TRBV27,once,CASSRGWGLGSNEKLFF
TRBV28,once,CASSSSSTDTQYF
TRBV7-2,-,CASSLARGIRTGELFF
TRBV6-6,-,CASSPTPGGPLTEAFF
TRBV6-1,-,CASSGGLAGETQYF
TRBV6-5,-,CASSLARGDEQYF
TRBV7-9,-,CASSIVLADLTGELFF
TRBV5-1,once,CASAGTGTYEQYF
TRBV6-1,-,CASSAGRGGQPQHF
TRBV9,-,CASSPQGGVNYGYTF
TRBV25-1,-,CASSPAGTGMYNEQFF
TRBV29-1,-,CSVERGVGTQYF
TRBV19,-,CASSILHGSSYNEQFF
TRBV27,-,CASSSSSRGLGGSYEQYF
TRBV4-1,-,CASSRLLAGGTYEQYF
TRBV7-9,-,CASSSLRSSNEQFF
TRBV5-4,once,CASSKNLAGKEETQYF
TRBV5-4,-,CASRPTNNYGYTF
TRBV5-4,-,CASSLVPVRGAYEQYF
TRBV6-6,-,CASSLIQGMFLNEQYF